These 12 T cell receptor beta chains were all obtained from the same sample, sequenced in a study of early T cells in non-severe SARS-CoV-2 infection. TCRdb redid the calling of the 5' RACE reads with MiXCR, one entry per CDR3 protein. The sample holds roughly 35,000 distinct CDR3 sequences, approximately 5% seen once. The material sequenced was whole blood. The source is an adult who was a healthcare worker with PCR-confirmed SARS-CoV-2 infection or an uninfected control (not recorded which).

This clonotype showed up many times. The V gene is TRBV29-1, the J gene TRBJ1-1; a weak D match, TRBD1 (5 bases). Trimming removed 6 bases at V and 6 bases at J, with 11 bases between. The CDR3 spans 11 residues. From germline, CDR1 is SQVTM and CDR2 ANQGSEA. CDR3 sequence: CSVVMGPEAFF. The CDR3 DNA reads as TGCAGCGTCGTAATGGGGCCTGAAGCTTTCTTT.

There are many counts of this clonotype. CDR3 sequence: CSAPPGLAGDRGSNDTQYF. The CDR3 DNA follows: TGCAGTGCTCCCCCTGGACTAGCGGGAGATCGAGGGAGTAATGATACGCAGTATTTT. The J gene is TRBJ2-3, the V gene TRBV20-1; 13 bases are a match to TRBD2. The CDR3 spans 19 residues. V trimming: 5 bases; J trimming: 6 bases; junction bases outside the gene matches: 20. Germline CDR1 DFQATT, CDR2 SNEGSKA (reference sequence).

This clonotype showed up many times. V and J are TRBV15 and TRBJ2-1; weak D call: TRBD2 (6 bases). This CDR3 has 16 amino acids. Trimming took off 3 bases at V and 4 bases at J, with 16 bases between the two ends. Germline V gene sequence: CDR1 LNHNV, CDR2 YYDKDF (reference sequence). The CDR3 region is CATSSLGRGGYNEQFF. The CDR3 bases are TGTGCCACCAGCAGTCTGGGGCGGGGAGGTTACAATGAGCAGTTCTTC.

Many counts were recorded for this clonotype. V gene TRBV5-1 combines with J gene TRBJ1-6; the match to TRBD1 covers 8 bases. Germline-derived CDR1 and CDR2 are SGHRS and YFSETQ. The CDR3 length is 17 residues. V lost 1 base, J lost 6 bases, and 9 bases stayed unmatched. The CDR3 protein is CASSLRTTGVFNSPLHF. For the CDR3, the DNA is TGCGCCAGCAGCTTGCGGACGACAGGGGTTTTTAATTCACCCCTCCACTTT.

This clonotype came up many times. The chain recombines TRBV15 with TRBJ1-3; the D is unclear. CDR3 length: 17 residues. Trimming shortened V by 0 bases and J by 0 bases, and 12 bases separated the two germline ends. Germline V CDR1 and CDR2: LNHNV, YYDKDF (reference sequence). The CDR3 is CATSRDLHRGSGNTIYF. As DNA, the CDR3 is TGTGCCACCAGCAGAGACCTGCATCGGGGCTCTGGAAACACCATATATTTT.

The chain employs TRBV18 and TRBJ2-3; D possibly matches TRBD1 or TRBD2 (6 bases each). CDR3 length equals 15 residues. The ends were cut back, 0 bases at V and 4 bases at J, with 11 bases in the middle. CDR1 is KGHSH, CDR2 LQKENI, per germline. CDR3 residues: CASSPPTGGADTQYF. The CDR3 DNA is TGTGCCAGCTCACCACCGACCGGGGGCGCAGATACGCAGTATTTT.

Many counts were recorded for this clonotype. The chain uses TRBV4-1 and TRBJ1-5; 8 nucleotides match TRBD1. There are 14 residues in the CDR3. Losses at the gene ends were 4 bases for V and 6 bases for J; bases not matched to a gene: 5. Per the germline V gene, CDR1 is MGHRA and CDR2 is YSYEKL. The CDR3 spells CASSLQGAGQPQHF. CDR3 nucleotide sequence: TGCGCCAGCAGCCTTCAGGGGGCAGGTCAGCCCCAGCATTTT.

The chain has TRBV7-2 and TRBJ2-7; 13 bases agree with TRBD2. With V trimmed by 4 bases and J by 0 bases, 12 bases remained unmatched. This CDR3 is built from 19 residues. The V gene's germline CDR1 is SGHTA and CDR2 FQGNSA. For the CDR3, the DNA is TGTGCCAGCAGCTCCCCGCCGGGACTAGCGGGACCGAGCTCCTACGAGCAGTACTTC. Protein: CASSSPPGLAGPSSYEQYF.

This clonotype was seen more than once but under ten times. The J gene is TRBJ2-7, the V gene TRBV6-5; D is unclear. This CDR3 region has 13 residues. Germline assignment: CDR1 MNHEY and CDR2 SVGAGI. V lost 0 bases and J 3 bases, leaving 6 bases between the germline ends. The CDR3 region has the DNA TGTGCCAGCAGTTACTCGACAAACTACGAGCAGTACTTC. This gives the protein CASSYSTNYEQYF.

Only one count was recorded for this clonotype. The chain combines TRBV7-9 with TRBJ2-3; 11 nucleotides line up with TRBD1. V lost 2 bases and J lost 6; bases outside the gene matches: 4. Germline V gene lookup returns CDR1 SEHNR and CDR2 FQNEAQ (reference sequence). This CDR3 is built from 15 residues. The CDR3 DNA reads TGTGCCAGCAGCTTACGGACAGGGGGCAGTGATACGCAGTATTTT. It yields the protein CASSLRTGGSDTQYF. Full variable domain (outside the CDR3, taken from reference TRBV7-9 and TRBJ2-3): DTGVSQNPRHKITKRGQNVTFRCDPISEHNRLYWYRQTLGQGPEFLTYFQNEAQLEKSRLLSDRFSAERPKGSFSTLEIQRTEQGDSAMYLCASSLRTGGSDTQYFGPGTRLTVL.

Many counts were recorded for this clonotype. The V gene is TRBV19, the J gene TRBJ1-1; D not resolved. The CDR3 sequence is 11 residues long. Per the germline V gene, CDR1 is LNHDA and CDR2 is SQIVND (reference sequence). V gave up 11 bases and J gave up 2 bases, with 9 bases separating them. CDR3 sequence reads: CASGGNTEAFF. CDR3 DNA sequence: TGTGCCTCAGGAGGAAACACTGAAGCTTTCTTT.

For this clonotype: A much larger clone lies a single base off, so this may be a read error. The genes are TRBV12-3 or TRBV12-4 and TRBJ2-3; TRBD2 matches at 14 bases. The CDR3 spans 15 residues. CDR3 nucleotide sequence: TGTGCCACCGGGACTAGCGGGAGTAGGACAGATACGCACTATTTT. Translating gives CATGTSGSRTDTHYF.